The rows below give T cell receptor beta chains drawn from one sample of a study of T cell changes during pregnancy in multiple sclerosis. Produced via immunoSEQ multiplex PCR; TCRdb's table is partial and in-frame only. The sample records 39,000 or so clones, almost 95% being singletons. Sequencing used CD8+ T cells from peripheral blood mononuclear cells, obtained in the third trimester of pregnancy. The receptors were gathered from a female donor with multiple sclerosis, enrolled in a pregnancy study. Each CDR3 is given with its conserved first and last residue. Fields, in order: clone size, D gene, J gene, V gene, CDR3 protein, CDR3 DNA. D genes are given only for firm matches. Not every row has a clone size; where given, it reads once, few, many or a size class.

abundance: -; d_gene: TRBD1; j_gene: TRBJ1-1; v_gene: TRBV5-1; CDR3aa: CASSLGWTGEEFAEAFF; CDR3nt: TGCGCCAGCAGCTTGGGATGGACAGGGGAGGAGTTCGCTGAAGCTTTCTTT
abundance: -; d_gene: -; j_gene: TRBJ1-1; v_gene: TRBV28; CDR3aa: CATVVGGEAFF; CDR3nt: TGTGCCACCGTCGTAGGAGGTGAAGCTTTCTTT
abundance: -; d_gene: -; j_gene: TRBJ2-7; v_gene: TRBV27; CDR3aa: CASSLLVGSSYEQYF; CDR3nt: TGTGCCAGCAGTTTATTGGTGGGCAGCTCCTACGAGCAGTACTTC
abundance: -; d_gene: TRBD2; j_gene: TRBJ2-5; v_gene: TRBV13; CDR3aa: CASSLGGEETQYF; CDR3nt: TGTGCCAGCAGCTTGGGAGGGGAAGAGACCCAGTACTTC
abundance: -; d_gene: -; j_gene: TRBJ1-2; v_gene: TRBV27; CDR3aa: CASSLNPPSHYGYTF; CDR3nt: TGTGCCAGCAGTTTAAACCCTCCAAGCCACTATGGCTACACCTTC
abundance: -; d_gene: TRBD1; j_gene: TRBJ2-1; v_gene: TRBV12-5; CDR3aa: CASGWGTGGNEQFF; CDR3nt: TGTGCTAGTGGGTGGGGGACAGGGGGCAATGAGCAGTTCTTC
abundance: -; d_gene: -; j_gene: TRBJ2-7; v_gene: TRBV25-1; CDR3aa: CASSDPQVGPYEQYF; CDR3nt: TGTGCCAGCAGTGACCCACAGGTCGGACCCTACGAGCAGTACTTC
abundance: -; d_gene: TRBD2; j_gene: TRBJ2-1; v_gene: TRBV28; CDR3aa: CASSPLADPDNEQFF; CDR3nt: TGTGCCAGCAGTCCCCTAGCGGATCCCGACAATGAGCAGTTCTTC
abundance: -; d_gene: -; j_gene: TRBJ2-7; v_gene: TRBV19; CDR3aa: CASSPEPGDEQYF; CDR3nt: TGTGCCAGTAGCCCTGAGCCAGGCGACGAGCAGTACTTC
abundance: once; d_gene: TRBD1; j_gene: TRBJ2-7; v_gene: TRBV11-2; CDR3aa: CASSLERTGGYEQYF; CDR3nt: TGTGCCAGCAGCTTAGAACGGACAGGGGGGTACGAGCAGTACTTC
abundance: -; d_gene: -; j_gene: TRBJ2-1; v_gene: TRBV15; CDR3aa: CATSRVSETYNEQFF; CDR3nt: TGTGCCACCAGCAGAGTTTCAGAAACCTACAATGAGCAGTTCTTC
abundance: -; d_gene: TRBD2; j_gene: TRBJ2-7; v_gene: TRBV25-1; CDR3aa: CASSDPRDYPSYEQYF; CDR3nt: TGTGCCAGCAGTGACCCTCGGGACTACCCATCCTACGAGCAGTACTTC
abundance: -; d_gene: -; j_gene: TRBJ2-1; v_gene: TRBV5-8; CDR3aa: CASSLEGGNEQFF; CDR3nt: TGTGCCAGCAGTCTCGAAGGGGGCAATGAGCAGTTCTTC
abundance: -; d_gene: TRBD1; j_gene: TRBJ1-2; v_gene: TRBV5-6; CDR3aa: CASSLGVGDRRSNYGYTF; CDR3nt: TGTGCCAGCAGCTTGGGGGTGGGGGACAGAAGGAGTAACTATGGCTACACCTTC
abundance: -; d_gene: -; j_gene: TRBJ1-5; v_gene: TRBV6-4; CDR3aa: CASSGAEGFWGQPQHF; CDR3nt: TGTGCCAGCAGTGGAGCGGAGGGGTTTTGGGGCCAGCCCCAGCATTTT
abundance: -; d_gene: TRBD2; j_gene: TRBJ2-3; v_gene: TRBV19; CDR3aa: CASTPPWTSGSTDTQYF; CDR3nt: TGTGCCAGTACCCCTCCGTGGACTAGCGGGAGCACAGATACGCAGTATTTT
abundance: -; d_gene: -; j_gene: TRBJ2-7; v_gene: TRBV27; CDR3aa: CASQPRGGGTYEQYF; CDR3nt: TGTGCCAGCCAGCCTCGGGGAGGGGGGACCTACGAGCAGTACTTC
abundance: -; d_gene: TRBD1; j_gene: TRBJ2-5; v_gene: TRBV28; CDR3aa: CASSLVLTGAETQYF; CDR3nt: TGTGCCAGCAGTTTGGTGTTGACAGGGGCGGAGACCCAGTACTTC
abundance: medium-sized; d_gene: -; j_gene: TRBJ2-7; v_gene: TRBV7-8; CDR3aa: CASSLDLSHEQYF; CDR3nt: TGTGCCAGCAGCTTAGATTTATCCCACGAGCAGTACTTC
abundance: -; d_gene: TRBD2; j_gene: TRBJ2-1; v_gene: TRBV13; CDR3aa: CASSPMTSGRAVAYNEQFF; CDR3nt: TGTGCCAGCAGCCCCATGACTAGCGGGAGGGCCGTGGCCTACAATGAGCAGTTCTTC
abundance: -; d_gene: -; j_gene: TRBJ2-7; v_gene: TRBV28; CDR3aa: CASSSPGQGTPTYEQYF; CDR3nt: TGTGCCAGCAGTTCCCCCGGACAAGGCACGCCAACCTACGAGCAGTACTTC
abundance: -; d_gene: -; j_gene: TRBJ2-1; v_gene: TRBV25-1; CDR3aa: CASSNRVSTVGEQFF; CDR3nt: TGTGCCAGCAGTAACAGGGTATCGACAGTCGGTGAGCAGTTCTTC
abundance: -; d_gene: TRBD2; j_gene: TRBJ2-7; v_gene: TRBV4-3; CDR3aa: CASSQERSGSRYEQYF; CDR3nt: TGCGCCAGCAGCCAAGAACGTAGCGGGAGTCGCTACGAGCAGTACTTC
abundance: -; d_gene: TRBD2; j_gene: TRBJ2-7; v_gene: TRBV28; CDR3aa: CASTPRGSSHEQYF; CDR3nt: TGTGCCAGCACTCCGCGGGGGAGTAGCCACGAGCAGTACTTC
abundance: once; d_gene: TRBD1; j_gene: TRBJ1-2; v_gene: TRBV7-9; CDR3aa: CASSLGQGYGYTF; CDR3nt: TGTGCCAGCAGCTTGGGACAGGGGTATGGCTACACCTTC
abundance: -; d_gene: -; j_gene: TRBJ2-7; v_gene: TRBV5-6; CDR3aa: CASSRPGLLMGEQYF; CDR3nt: TGTGCCAGCAGCCGACCGGGACTCCTCATGGGGGAGCAGTACTTC
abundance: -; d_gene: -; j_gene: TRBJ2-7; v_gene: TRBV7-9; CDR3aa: CASSSPADSYEQYF; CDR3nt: TGTGCCAGCAGCTCGCCGGCGGACTCCTACGAGCAGTACTTC
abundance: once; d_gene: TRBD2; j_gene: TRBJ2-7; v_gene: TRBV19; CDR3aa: CASSTTSAGGYEQYF; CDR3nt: TGTGCCAGTAGTACAACTAGCGCTGGAGGCTACGAGCAGTACTTC
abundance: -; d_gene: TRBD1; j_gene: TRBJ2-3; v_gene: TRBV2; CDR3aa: CASSDLDRGGTDTQYF; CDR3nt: TGTGCCAGCAGTGACCTGGACAGGGGAGGCACAGATACGCAGTATTTT
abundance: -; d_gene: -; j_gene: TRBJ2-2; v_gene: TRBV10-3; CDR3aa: CAISESDPGANTGELFF; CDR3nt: TGTGCCATCAGTGAGTCGGATCCGGGGGCGAACACCGGGGAGCTGTTTTTT
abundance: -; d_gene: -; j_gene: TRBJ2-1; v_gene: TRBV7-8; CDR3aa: CASSPRDKNNEQFF; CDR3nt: TGTGCCAGCAGTCCCCGGGACAAAAACAATGAGCAGTTCTTC
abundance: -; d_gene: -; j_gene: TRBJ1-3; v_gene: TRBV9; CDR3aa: CASSVDGSGNTIYF; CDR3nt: TGTGCCAGCAGCGTAGACGGTTCTGGAAACACCATATATTTT
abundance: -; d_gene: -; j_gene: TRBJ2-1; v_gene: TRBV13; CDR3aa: CASSLSRSEQFF; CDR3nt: TGTGCCAGCAGCTTGTCTAGGAGTGAGCAGTTCTTC
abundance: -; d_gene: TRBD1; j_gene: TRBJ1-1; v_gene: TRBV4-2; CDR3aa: CASSQGTGLMNTEAFF; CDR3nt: TGTGCCAGCAGCCAAGGGACAGGTCTTATGAACACTGAAGCTTTCTTT
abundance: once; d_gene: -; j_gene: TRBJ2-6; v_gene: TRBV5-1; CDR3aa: CASLSRVGGANVLTF; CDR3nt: TGCGCCAGCCTGTCTCGGGTCGGTGGGGCCAACGTCCTGACTTTC
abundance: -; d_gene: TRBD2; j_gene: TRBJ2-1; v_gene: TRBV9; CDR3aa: CASSVPGGNNEQFF; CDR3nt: TGTGCCAGCAGCGTACCGGGAGGGAACAATGAGCAGTTCTTC
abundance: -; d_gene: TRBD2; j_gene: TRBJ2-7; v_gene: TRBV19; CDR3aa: CASRRTSGTYEQYF; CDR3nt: TGTGCCAGTAGGAGGACTAGCGGAACCTACGAGCAGTACTTC
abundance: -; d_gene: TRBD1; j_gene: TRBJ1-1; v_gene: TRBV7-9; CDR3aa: CASSPRQGASEAFF; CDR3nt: TGTGCCAGCAGCCCTCGACAGGGGGCTAGTGAAGCTTTCTTT
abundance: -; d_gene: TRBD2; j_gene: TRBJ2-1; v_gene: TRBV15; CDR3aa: CATSRVGGGLAIYNEQFF; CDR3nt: TGTGCCACCAGCAGAGTAGGAGGTGGACTAGCTATATACAATGAGCAGTTCTTC
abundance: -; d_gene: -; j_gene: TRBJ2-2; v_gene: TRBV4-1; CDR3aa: CASSQGAGTGELFF; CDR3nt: TGCGCCAGCAGCCAAGGAGCAGGAACCGGGGAGCTGTTTTTT
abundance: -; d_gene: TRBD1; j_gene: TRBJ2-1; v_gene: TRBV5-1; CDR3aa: CASSLVQGSYNEQFF; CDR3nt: TGCGCCAGCAGCTTGGTACAGGGGTCCTACAATGAGCAGTTCTTC